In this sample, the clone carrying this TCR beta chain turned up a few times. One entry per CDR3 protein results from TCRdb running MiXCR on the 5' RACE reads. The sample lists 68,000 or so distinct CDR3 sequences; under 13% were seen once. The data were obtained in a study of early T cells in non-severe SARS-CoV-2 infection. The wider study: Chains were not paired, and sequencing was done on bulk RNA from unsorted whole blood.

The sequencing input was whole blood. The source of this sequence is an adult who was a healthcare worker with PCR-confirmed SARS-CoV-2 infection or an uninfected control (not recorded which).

The CDR3 DNA reads TGTGCCAGCAGCCAATCGCTAGAAGTCCACGAGCAGTACTTC. Encoded protein: CASSQSLEVHEQYF. This rearrangement joins TRBV3-1 to TRBJ2-7, with unresolved D. V was cut by 2 bases and J by 5 bases, with 13 bases left in between. Germline V lookup: CDR1 LGHDT, CDR2 YNNKEL (reference sequence). The CDR3 extends over 14 amino acids.